A selection of T cell receptor beta chains follows, all from one sample in a study of blood T cell repertoires in COVID-19. The protocol was immunoSEQ multiplex PCR, while the TCRdb copy is restricted to in-frame clones and leaves out a portion. This sample has hundreds of thousands of clones; about nine tenths occur once, and the top ten carry under 7%. The sequenced sample was peripheral blood. The receptor set was obtained from a man aged 55-75 years who had recovered from COVID-19. The CDR3 runs from the conserved cysteine through the conserved F or W. D genes are given only for firm matches. Clone size appears in some rows only: once, few, many, or a class for an expanded clone.

j_call d_call v_call clone_size cdr3_aa cdr3_nt
TRBJ2-1 TRBD2 TRBV29-1 - CSVESGLAGKEQFF TGCAGCGTTGAATCGGGACTAGCTGGCAAGGAGCAGTTCTTC
TRBJ2-1 TRBD2 TRBV5-1 once CASSLEGGSAYNEQFF TGCGCCAGCAGCTTGGAGGGCGGGAGTGCCTACAATGAGCAGTTCTTC
TRBJ1-5 TRBD1 TRBV11-3 - CASTPAGGVLDSNQPQHF TGTGCCAGCACCCCGGCAGGGGGCGTTCTCGATAGCAATCAGCCCCAGCATTTT
TRBJ1-2 TRBD1 TRBV5-1 - CASSLGAGGYGYTF TGCGCCAGCAGCTTGGGGGCAGGGGGCTATGGCTACACCTTC
TRBJ2-1 TRBD2 TRBV7-7 - CASSPSGGASNEQFF TGTGCCAGCAGTCCTAGCGGGGGGGCTTCCAATGAGCAGTTCTTC
TRBJ2-7 TRBD2 TRBV4-1 - CASSQGGEGFREQYF TGCGCCAGCAGCCAAGGGGGGGAGGGGTTTCGCGAGCAGTACTTC
TRBJ2-5 TRBD2 TRBV15 - CATSPVGSGAQQTQYF TGTGCCACCAGCCCAGTGGGTAGCGGGGCTCAACAGACCCAGTACTTC
TRBJ1-1 - TRBV28 few CASSLAGLRWTEAFF TGTGCCAGCAGTTTAGCGGGACTAAGGTGGACTGAAGCTTTCTTT
TRBJ1-5 - TRBV19 - CATGSRQASNQPQHF TGTGCCACTGGATCGAGACAGGCTAGCAATCAGCCCCAGCATTTT
TRBJ2-1 TRBD1 TRBV11-1 - CASSILQGTGNEQFF TGTGCCAGCAGCATCCTACAGGGGACGGGGAATGAGCAGTTCTTC
TRBJ2-1 - TRBV18 once CASSPTSSFYNEQFF TGTGCCAGCTCACCGACGAGTAGCTTCTACAATGAGCAGTTCTTC
TRBJ2-7 TRBD1 TRBV5-4 few CASSPDRGLSYEQYF TGTGCCAGCAGCCCCGACAGGGGGCTTTCCTACGAGCAGTACTTC
TRBJ2-7 - TRBV7-2 - CASSRGLANTNYEQYF TGTGCCAGCAGCCGTGGTCTAGCGAACACAAACTACGAGCAGTACTTC
TRBJ2-1 TRBD2 TRBV3-1/TRBV3-2 once CASSHNGGDNEQFF TGTGCCAGCAGCCATAACGGGGGGGACAATGAGCAGTTCTTC
TRBJ2-3 TRBD2 TRBV7-3 - CASSTAGGQDTQYF TGTGCCAGCAGCACAGCGGGAGGACAGGATACGCAGTATTTT
TRBJ1-4 - TRBV5-6 - CASSLDPGRANEKLFF TGTGCCAGCAGCTTGGATCCGGGGAGGGCTAATGAAAAACTGTTTTTT
TRBJ1-1 TRBD1 TRBV18 - CASSPPGQMNTEAFF TGTGCCAGCTCACCACCGGGACAGATGAACACTGAAGCTTTCTTT
TRBJ2-7 - TRBV24-1 - CATSDSRSSYEQYF TGTGCCACCAGTGATTCACGGAGCTCCTACGAGCAGTACTTC
TRBJ1-1 TRBD1 TRBV14 few CASSQDLHRGGLNTEAFF TGTGCCAGCAGCCAAGATCTTCACAGGGGAGGATTAAACACTGAAGCTTTCTTT
TRBJ2-4 - TRBV11-2 - CASSTPRPGSKNIQYF TGTGCCAGCAGCACCCCCCGGCCGGGTTCCAAAAACATTCAGTACTTC
TRBJ1-2 TRBD1 TRBV5-6 - CASRKGQGVFYLYGYTF TGTGCCAGCAGGAAAGGACAGGGGGTCTTCTATCTCTATGGCTACACCTTC
TRBJ1-4 - TRBV15 few CATSREMTANNEKLFF TGTGCCACCAGCAGAGAAATGACAGCCAATAATGAAAAACTGTTTTTT
TRBJ2-5 TRBD1 TRBV4-1 - CASSVRTGQETQYF TGCGCCAGCAGCGTCCGGACAGGTCAAGAGACCCAGTACTTC
TRBJ2-3 TRBD1 TRBV7-3 - CASSFAGQGDTQYF TGTGCCAGCAGCTTCGCTGGACAGGGGGATACGCAGTATTTT
TRBJ1-4 - TRBV5-3 - CAERAGGVATNEKLFF TGTGCCGAGCGAGCGGGGGGCGTTGCAACTAATGAAAAACTGTTTTTT
TRBJ2-2 TRBD2 TRBV19 - CASSIDGGGAVGELFF TGTGCCAGTAGTATAGATGGCGGGGGGGCTGTCGGGGAGCTGTTTTTT
TRBJ1-6 - TRBV6-5 - CASRLDSNSPLHF TGTGCCAGCAGATTGGACAGTAATTCACCCCTCCACTTT
TRBJ2-1 TRBD1 TRBV7-6 - CASSPGQEPSYNEQFF TGTGCCAGCAGCCCAGGACAGGAGCCCTCCTACAATGAGCAGTTCTTC
TRBJ2-7 - TRBV14 - CASSQDLYYEQYF TGTGCCAGCAGCCAAGATCTGTACTACGAGCAGTACTTC
TRBJ2-3 TRBD2 TRBV5-3 - CARSLGTSGFTDTQYF TGTGCCAGAAGCTTGGGGACTAGCGGGTTCACAGATACGCAGTATTTT
TRBJ1-4 - TRBV29-1 - CSVGSGREKLFF TGCAGCGTTGGCAGCGGGAGGGAAAAACTGTTTTTT
TRBJ2-3 TRBD2 TRBV5-6 - CASSLRTSGGVDTQYF TGTGCCAGCAGCTTGAGGACTAGCGGGGGTGTAGATACGCAGTATTTT
TRBJ1-5 TRBD1 TRBV19 - CASSPGTGGNQPQHF TGTGCCAGTAGTCCCGGGACAGGGGGCAATCAGCCCCAGCATTTT
TRBJ1-3 - TRBV3-1/TRBV3-2 - CASSQERQALRNTIYF TGTGCCAGCAGCCAAGAAAGACAAGCCCTTCGAAACACCATATATTTT
TRBJ1-4 TRBD1 TRBV7-9 - CASSFGDRGQEKLFF TGTGCCAGCAGCTTCGGGGACAGGGGGCAGGAAAAACTGTTTTTT
TRBJ1-6 TRBD1 TRBV2 - CASSWDRAHSPLHF TGTGCCAGCAGTTGGGACAGGGCGCATTCACCCCTCCACTTT
TRBJ2-2 - TRBV28 - CASSNYRELSGELFF TGTGCCAGCAGTAATTACAGGGAATTGAGCGGGGAGCTGTTTTTT
TRBJ2-2 - TRBV5-1 - CASSFSAGITGELFF TGCGCCAGCAGCTTTTCGGCAGGGATTACCGGGGAGCTGTTTTTT
TRBJ1-5 - TRBV5-6 - CASSFGAGTLRSNQPQHF TGTGCCAGCAGCTTTGGTGCGGGTACCTTGAGGAGCAATCAGCCCCAGCATTTT
TRBJ1-5 - TRBV15 - CATSRGEAISRQPQHF TGTGCCACCAGCCGGGGGGAGGCAATCAGTCGGCAGCCCCAGCATTTT
TRBJ2-2 TRBD1 TRBV2 - CASSRQGPNTGELFF TGTGCCAGCAGTCGACAGGGGCCAAACACCGGGGAGCTGTTTTTT
TRBJ1-1 TRBD1 TRBV10-3 - CAITNRDRGNTEAFF TGTGCCATCACTAACCGGGACAGGGGGAACACTGAAGCTTTCTTT
TRBJ1-2 - TRBV27 - CASSKRDSPGGYTF TGTGCCAGCAGTAAAAGGGACTCGCCGGGAGGCTACACCTTC